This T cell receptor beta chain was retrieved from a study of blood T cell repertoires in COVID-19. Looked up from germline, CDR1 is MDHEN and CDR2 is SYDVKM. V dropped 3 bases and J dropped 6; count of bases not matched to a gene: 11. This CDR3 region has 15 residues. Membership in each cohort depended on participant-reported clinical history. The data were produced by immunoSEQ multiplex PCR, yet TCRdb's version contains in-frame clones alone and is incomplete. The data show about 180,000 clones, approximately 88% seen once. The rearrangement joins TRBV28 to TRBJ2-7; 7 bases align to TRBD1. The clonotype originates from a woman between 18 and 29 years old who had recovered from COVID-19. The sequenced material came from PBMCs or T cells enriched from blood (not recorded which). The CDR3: CASSFRDRVPPEQYF. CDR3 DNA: TGTGCCAGCAGTTTCCGAGACAGGGTCCCTCCCGAGCAGTACTTC.